Presented here are 8 T cell receptor beta chains from one specimen sequenced in a study of cytomegalovirus exposure and HLA in healthy donors (dated by TCRdb to about 2017). The library relied on the immunoSEQ multiplex PCR assay. For the multiplex PCR, a mixture combining 60 forward primers for TCR Vbeta segments and 13 reverse primers for TCR Jbeta segments was used. Here the immuneACCESS table is served through TCRdb, limited to in-frame sequences with V and J called. Missing clones are a known gap in these copies; in checked studies unresolved V genes cover under half, and the rest lacks a known reason. For this sample there are fewer than 250,000 clones; approximately 83% appear just once. About 1.4% of the sample is held by the ten biggest clonotypes. The specimen sequenced was PBMCs. The receptors stem from a girl between 10 and 17 years old in good health and CMV-seronegative.

The gene calls are TRBV28 and TRBJ1-1; TRBD1 agrees at 12 bases. J gave up 0 bases and V 7 bases, and 12 bases lay outside the gene matches. This CDR3 comprises 18 residues. Germline V gene data show CDR1 as MDHEN and CDR2 as SYDVKM. CDR3 loop: CASILRSGTGGMNTEAFF. The CDR3, as DNA: TGTGCCAGCATCTTGAGGTCCGGGACAGGGGGCATGAACACTGAAGCTTTCTTT.

J is TRBJ2-1 and V is TRBV28; D might be TRBD2 (5 bases). The germline V gene has CDR1 MDHEN and CDR2 SYDVKM. The V and J ends lost 3 bases and 7 bases respectively, with 13 bases between them. The CDR3 sequence is 14 residues long. CDR3 sequence (DNA): TGTGCCAGCAGTTTCGAGGGAAAGGGTAATGAGCAGTTCTTC. This encodes CASSFEGKGNEQFF.

The V gene is TRBV7-2, the J gene TRBJ2-1, with TRBD2 matching 10 bases. The CDR3 totals 15 residues. Unmatched junction bases numbered 7, after V lost 2 bases and J lost 9 bases. Germline CDR1 reads SGHTA; CDR2 reads FQGNSA. The CDR3 DNA is TGTGCCAGCAGCTTACAGGAGCGGGGGGGCGCTGAGCAGTTCTTC. Amino acids: CASSLQERGGAEQFF.

The V call is TRBV7-2, the J call TRBJ1-1; the D is unclear. Trimming took off 1 base at V and 10 bases at J, with 10 bases between the two ends. This CDR3 is built from 12 residues. From germline, CDR1 is SGHTA and CDR2 FQGNSA. CDR3 sequence reads: CASSLEPGGAFF. CDR3 nucleotide sequence: TGTGCCAGCAGCTTAGAACCCGGCGGAGCTTTCTTT.

This chain connects TRBV19 to TRBJ2-5; unclear D gene. The germline gives CDR1 LNHDA, CDR2 SQIVND (reference sequence). The V gene lost 4 bases and the J gene lost 4 bases, with 4 bases spanning the gap. The CDR3 spans 11 residues. The CDR3 nucleotides are TGTGCCAGTAGTACTTCAGAGACCCAGTACTTC. As protein: CASSTSETQYF.

V is TRBV2 and J is TRBJ2-1; 8 bases agree with TRBD1. J was trimmed by 3 bases and V by 5 bases; bases with no gene match: 6. The CDR3 covers 15 residues. CDR1 is SNHLY and CDR2 is FYNNEI in the germline V gene. The DNA of the CDR3 is TGTGCCAGCAGTACTGACAGGGGAGGCTACAATGAGCAGTTCTTC. It translates to CASSTDRGGYNEQFF.

The genes are TRBV9 and TRBJ2-1, with D perhaps matching TRBD1 (6 bases). The CDR3 has 17 amino acids. V was pared by 3 bases and J by 7 bases, with 23 bases between. Germline CDR1 and CDR2: SGDLS and YYNGEE. The CDR3 sequence is CASSAPTRDTGSNEQFF. The CDR3 DNA is TGTGCCAGCAGCGCCCCAACCCGGGACACGGGGTCAAATGAGCAGTTCTTC.

This clone showed up just a few times. The chain is built from TRBV5-6 and TRBJ2-2; 11 bases map to TRBD2. Germline V CDR1 and CDR2: SGHDT, YYEEEE. The CDR3 loop spans 17 amino acids. Trimming removed 4 bases from V and 3 bases from J; junction bases left unmatched: 8. The CDR3: CASSERLLAGDTGELFF. CDR3 nucleotide sequence: TGTGCCAGCAGCGAGCGCCTACTAGCGGGAGACACCGGGGAGCTGTTTTTT. The full variable domain, with the rest looked up from reference TRBV5-6 and TRBJ2-2, is DAGVTQSPTHLIKTRGQQVTLRCSPKSGHDTVSWYQQALGQGPQFIFQYYEEEERQRGNFPDRFSGHQFPNYSSELNVNALLLGDSALYLCASSERLLAGDTGELFFGEGSRLTVL.